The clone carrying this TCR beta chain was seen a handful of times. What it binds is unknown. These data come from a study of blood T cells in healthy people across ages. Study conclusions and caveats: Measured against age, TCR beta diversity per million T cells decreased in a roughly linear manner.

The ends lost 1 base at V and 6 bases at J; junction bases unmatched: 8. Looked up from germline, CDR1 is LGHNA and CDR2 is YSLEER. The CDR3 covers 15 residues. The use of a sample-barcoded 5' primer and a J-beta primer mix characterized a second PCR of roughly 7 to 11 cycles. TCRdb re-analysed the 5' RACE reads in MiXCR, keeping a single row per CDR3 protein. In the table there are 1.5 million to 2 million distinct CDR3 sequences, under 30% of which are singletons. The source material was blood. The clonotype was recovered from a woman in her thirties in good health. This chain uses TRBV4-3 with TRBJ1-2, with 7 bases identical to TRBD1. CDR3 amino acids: CASSQALRQGHGYTF. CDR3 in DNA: TGCGCCAGCAGCCAAGCACTAAGACAGGGTCATGGCTACACCTTC.